These 31 T cell receptor beta chains share one sample of origin, sequenced in a study of blood T cell repertoires in COVID-19. Some clones are missing from TCRdb's copy, which holds only in-frame ones; the method was immunoSEQ multiplex PCR. The table has approximately 70,000 clones, roughly 90% seen once. The material sequenced was peripheral blood. The receptor source for this set is a human donor in a cohort sampled during active COVID-19.

The CDR3 DNA follows: TGTGCCAGCAGTAGGGACAATAATTCACCCCTCCACTTT. Protein sequence: CASSRDNNSPLHF. The rearrangement links TRBV12-3 or TRBV12-4 to TRBJ1-6, with D tentatively TRBD1 (6 bases). V was clipped by 5 bases and J by 5 bases, with 7 bases between them. The CDR3 has 13 amino acids.

This clone was seen only a few times. V and J are TRBV5-1 and TRBJ2-7; TRBD1 matches 8 bases. There are 18 residues in the CDR3. The trim removed 4 bases at V and 2 bases at J, leaving 17 bases unmatched. Germline CDR1 SGHRS, CDR2 YFSETQ. CDR3 DNA: TGCGCCAGCAGCACCCGCCCCCCGATGGACAGGGTCGCCTACGAGCAGTACTTC. Protein: CASSTRPPMDRVAYEQYF.

The chain employs TRBV7-2 and TRBJ2-7; weak D call: TRBD2 (5 bases). V was cut by 1 base and J by 1 base, with 11 bases left in between. CDR3 size: 15 residues. Germline V lookup: CDR1 SGHTA, CDR2 FQGNSA. The CDR3 DNA is TGTGCCAGCAGCTTAGATCCGGGATATTCCTACGAGCAGTACTTC. This translates into CASSLDPGYSYEQYF.

CDR3 sequence: CASSLEALQTLNYGYTF. CDR3 DNA sequence: TGTGCCAGCAGCTTAGAAGCGCTTCAGACCTTGAACTATGGCTACACCTTC. This rearrangement joins TRBV7-2 to TRBJ1-2; no clear D gene. The CDR3 is 17 amino acids. The germline V and J ends were trimmed by 1 base and 2 bases, with 17 bases remaining between them. The germline V gene has CDR1 SGHTA and CDR2 FQGNSA.

V is TRBV5-1 and J is TRBJ2-6, with TRBD1 matching 9 bases. Germline loops: CDR1 SGHRS, CDR2 YFSETQ. The CDR3 totals 17 residues. V shed 2 bases, J shed 4 bases, and the junction held 7 bases outside the gene matches. DNA of the CDR3: TGCGCCAGCAGCTTTAGGACAGGGGCTCGGGGGGCCAACGTCCTGACTTTC. Amino acids: CASSFRTGARGANVLTF.

This sequence joins TRBV5-4 and TRBJ2-7; 10 nucleotides match TRBD2. The V and J ends lost 3 bases and 6 bases, in that order; junction bases with no gene match: 9. Germline CDR1 SGHNT, CDR2 YYREEE (reference sequence). The CDR3 has 15 amino acids. In DNA form, the CDR3 reads TGTGCCAGCAGCTCCTTAGCGGGAGGACCCCGCGAGCAGTACTTC. Protein product: CASSSLAGGPREQYF.

CDR3 DNA: TGTGCCACCAGCAGAGAGGGGACTAGCGGAGAAGAGACCCAGTACTTC. It specifies CATSREGTSGEETQYF. The chain has TRBV15 and TRBJ2-5, with 11 bases matching TRBD2. This CDR3 has 16 amino acids. CDR1 is LNHNV, CDR2 YYDKDF, per germline (reference sequence). V lost 0 bases, J lost 3 bases, and 3 bases stayed unmatched.

V is TRBV18 and J is TRBJ2-2, with 8 bases aligning to TRBD2. V was clipped by 6 bases and J by 0 bases; unmatched bases: 3. The CDR3 spans 15 residues. Germline V gives CDR1 KGHSH, CDR2 LQKENI. DNA of the CDR3: TGTGCCAGCTCGACTAGCGACGCGAACACCGGGGAGCTGTTTTTT. Its translation: CASSTSDANTGELFF.

This clone has only one observation. This CDR3 is CASSLNGGNQPQHF. DNA of the CDR3: TGTGCCAGCAGTTTAAATGGGGGGAACCAGCCCCAGCATTTT. This rearrangement joins TRBV28 to TRBJ1-5; tentatively, D is TRBD1 (5 bases). CDR1 MDHEN and CDR2 SYDVKM come from the germline V gene. V shed 2 bases and J shed 7 bases, with 12 bases lying between them. The CDR3 runs to 14 residues.

The chain carries TRBV4-1 and TRBJ2-1, with 10 bases matching TRBD2. V gave up 1 base and J gave up 7 bases; unmatched junction bases: 13. Germline values: CDR1 MGHRA, CDR2 YSYEKL. The CDR3 runs to 18 residues. The CDR3 DNA is TGCGCCAGCAGCCAAGTAGGCGGACTAGCGGCTGGGGGAAATGAGCAGTTCTTC. Translation gives CASSQVGGLAAGGNEQFF.

V and J are TRBV5-6 and TRBJ2-7, with D possibly TRBD2 on 6 matching bases. Germline values: CDR1 SGHDT, CDR2 YYEEEE. The ends were cut back, 4 bases at V and 3 bases at J, with 11 bases in the middle. The CDR3 extends over 13 amino acids. CDR3 protein: CASSAQGGYEQYF. For the CDR3, the DNA is TGTGCCAGCAGCGCCCAGGGAGGCTACGAGCAGTACTTC. Combining the CDR3 with reference TRBV5-6 and TRBJ2-7 gives the whole variable domain DAGVTQSPTHLIKTRGQQVTLRCSPKSGHDTVSWYQQALGQGPQFIFQYYEEEERQRGNFPDRFSGHQFPNYSSELNVNALLLGDSALYLCASSAQGGYEQYFGPGTRLTVT.

The chain employs TRBV12-3 or TRBV12-4 and TRBJ1-5, with D perhaps TRBD1 (5 bases). The ends were cut back, 6 bases at V and 6 bases at J, with 12 bases in the middle. The CDR3 is 13 residues long. This chain's CDR3 is CASRPGFSQPQHF. CDR3 sequence (DNA): TGTGCCAGCAGACCAGGGTTTAGTCAGCCCCAGCATTTT.

The chain recombines TRBV28 with TRBJ1-2; perhaps TRBD1 as D (6 bases). V gave up 7 bases and J gave up 5 bases, with 20 bases separating them. CDR1 and CDR2 (germline): MDHEN, SYDVKM. This CDR3 spans 15 amino acids. The DNA of the CDR3 is TGTGCCAGCAAGGAGAGGACAGCCTTTGGATATGGCTACACCTTC. It yields the protein CASKERTAFGYGYTF.

The gene calls are TRBV5-6 and TRBJ2-3; possible D gene TRBD2, 6 bases. The V end lost 2 bases, the J end lost 7 bases, and 14 bases lay between the germline ends. CDR1 is SGHDT, CDR2 YYEEEE, per germline. The CDR3 is 14 residues long. In nucleotides, the CDR3 is TGTGCCAGCAGCTTACCGGGACTTCGGTATACGCAGTATTTT. Protein sequence: CASSLPGLRYTQYF.

CDR3 nucleotide sequence: TGTGCCAGCAGCTTAGCGGATTCCGGGAGAGATACGCAGTATTTT. It is translated as CASSLADSGRDTQYF. The chain employs TRBV7-6 and TRBJ2-3; TRBD2 might be the D (6 bases). The V gene lost 0 bases and the J gene lost 5 bases, with 12 bases spanning the gap. Per the germline V gene, CDR1 is SGHVS and CDR2 is FNYEAQ. The CDR3 totals 15 residues.

The sample holds a few counts of this clone. This sequence joins TRBV15 and TRBJ1-4; 9 bases map to TRBD1. This CDR3 spans 16 amino acids. CDR1 LNHNV and CDR2 YYDKDF come from the germline V gene (reference sequence). Germline trimming cut 1 base from V and 7 bases from J; bases unmatched to any gene: 7. CDR3 loop: CATSRGSQQGAEKLFF. CDR3 DNA sequence: TGTGCCACCAGCAGAGGTTCTCAACAGGGGGCTGAAAAACTGTTTTTT.

The chain recombines TRBV6-2 or TRBV6-3 with TRBJ1-5; D unresolved. V was shortened by 6 bases and J by 2 bases, with 14 bases between the two germline ends. CDR1 MNHEY and CDR2 SVGEGT come from the germline V gene. CDR3 length equals 15 residues. CDR3 region: CASSGSGSGNQPQHF. The CDR3 nucleotides read TGTGCCAGCAGCGGCTCAGGCAGTGGCAATCAGCCCCAGCATTTT.

This rearrangement joins TRBV5-4 to TRBJ1-5; perhaps TRBD1 as D (6 bases). The CDR3 consists of 17 residues. V gave up 6 bases and J gave up 5 bases, with 24 bases separating them. Germline CDR1 and CDR2: SGHNT and YYREEE (reference sequence). The CDR3 DNA reads TGTGCCAGCACTACCGCGACTTCGGGCAGGGGTTATCAGCCCCAGCATTTT. Amino acids: CASTTATSGRGYQPQHF.

This clone was seen a handful of times. The chain couples TRBV10-3 to TRBJ2-7; 9 positions match TRBD1. After removal of 4 bases from V and 3 bases from J, the junction contained 7 bases not matched to a gene. The germline gives CDR1 ENHRY, CDR2 SYGVKD. This CDR3 is 15 amino acids long. The DNA of the CDR3 is TGTGCCATCAGTGGAGGGACAGGGATTAACTACGAGCAGTACTTC. Protein sequence: CAISGGTGINYEQYF.

V gene TRBV6-2 or TRBV6-3 combines with J gene TRBJ1-2, with D possibly being TRBD1 (6 bases). Germline V CDR1 and CDR2: MNHEY, SVGEGT. Trimming stripped 5 bases from V and 4 bases from J, with 17 bases between. This CDR3 has 15 residues. For the CDR3, the DNA is TGTGCCAGCAGTAGGGCACGAGGGGGTACCTATGGCTACACCTTC. Amino acid sequence: CASSRARGGTYGYTF.

For the CDR3, the DNA is TGTGCCAGCAGCCCCACCCAGTTAAATCAGCCCCAGCATTTT. It translates to CASSPTQLNQPQHF. V and J are TRBV7-8 and TRBJ1-5; D remains unclear. The germline gives CDR1 SGHVS, CDR2 FQNEAQ. Trimming left V 5 bases short and J 4 bases short, with 12 bases between. The CDR3 covers 14 residues.

The chain has TRBV11-2 and TRBJ2-5; 8 bases match TRBD2. V shed 5 bases, J shed 3 bases, and the junction held 8 bases outside the gene matches. Germline-derived CDR1 and CDR2 are SGHAT and FQNNGV. The CDR3 loop spans 15 amino acids. The CDR3 bases are TGTGCCAGCAGCGTCGGGACTAGACCAAAAGAGACCCAGTACTTC. This encodes CASSVGTRPKETQYF.

V and J are TRBV3-1 (or the pseudogene TRBV3-2) and TRBJ1-3, with 9 positions matching TRBD1. The V gene's germline CDR1 is LGHDT and CDR2 YNNKEL (reference sequence). V was clipped by 3 bases and J by 6 bases; unmatched bases: 12. This CDR3 spans 17 amino acids. The CDR3 coding sequence is TGTGCCAGCAGCCAGGTGCACCCCGGGACAGGGCAAAACACCATATATTTT. Translating it yields CASSQVHPGTGQNTIYF.

The chain couples TRBV6-5 to TRBJ1-2; D is unclear. With 8 bases removed from V and 4 bases from J, the gap between germline ends came to 11 bases. CDR1 and CDR2 from the germline V gene are MNHEY and SVGAGI. This CDR3 spans 12 amino acids. In DNA form, the CDR3 reads TGTGCCAGCCTATCCCATATCTATGGCTACACCTTC. It is translated as CASLSHIYGYTF.

This clone was recorded only once. This chain uses TRBV19 with TRBJ2-3; 8 bases are a match to TRBD2. The junction had 10 bases not matched to a gene; V was cut back by 0 bases and J by 5 bases. This CDR3 is built from 17 residues. The germline V gene encodes CDR1 LNHDA and CDR2 SQIVND (reference sequence). The DNA for the CDR3 is TGTGCCAGTAGTATAGATCTCGGACTAGCCGAGGTAGATACGCAGTATTTT. Translating gives CASSIDLGLAEVDTQYF.

The chain has TRBV7-2 and TRBJ2-2; 7 nucleotides align to TRBD1. After removal of 2 bases from V and 4 bases from J, the junction contained 7 bases not matched to a gene. Germline V CDR1 and CDR2: SGHTA, FQGNSA. This CDR3 has 16 amino acids. In DNA form, the CDR3 reads TGTGCCAGCAGCTTATACCCTCAGGGGGTCACCGGGGAGCTGTTTTTT. It translates to CASSLYPQGVTGELFF.

V and J are TRBV7-9 and TRBJ2-5, with TRBD1 identical over 8 bases. The germline V gene encodes CDR1 SEHNR and CDR2 FQNEAQ (reference sequence). J lost 2 bases, V lost 3 bases, and 5 bases had no gene match. This CDR3 is built from 15 residues. CDR3 in amino acids: CASSFRGQAQETQYF. CDR3 nucleotide sequence: TGTGCCAGCAGCTTTAGGGGACAGGCACAAGAGACCCAGTACTTC.

This clone was detected a few times. The chain employs TRBV6-6 and TRBJ1-5, with 10 positions matching TRBD1. V shed 5 bases, J shed 5 bases, and the junction held 9 bases outside the gene matches. CDR3 length: 16 residues. Germline lookup yields CDR1 MNHNY and CDR2 SVGAGI (reference sequence). The DNA of the CDR3 is TGTGCCAGCAGTGGAAGGACAGGGGGGTGGGATCAGCCCCAGCATTTT. Its translation: CASSGRTGGWDQPQHF.

The genes are TRBV3-1 (or the pseudogene TRBV3-2) and TRBJ2-7; 10 nucleotides align to TRBD2. CDR3 length: 15 residues. V gave up 4 bases and J gave up 6 bases; unmatched junction bases: 9. Germline loops: CDR1 LGHDT, CDR2 YNNKEL (reference sequence). In nucleotides, the CDR3 is TGTGCCAGCAGCCCCCCCGGACTAGCGGCAAGCGAGCAGTACTTC. Its protein product is CASSPPGLAASEQYF.

Only one count was recorded for this clone. The chain has TRBV18 and TRBJ2-1; D unresolved. V lost 6 bases, J lost 7 bases, and 10 bases lay in between. Germline assignment: CDR1 KGHSH and CDR2 LQKENI. This CDR3 has 12 residues. In nucleotides, the CDR3 is TGTGCCAGCTCTCCTAGTGTAAATGAGCAGTTCTTC. The encoded protein is CASSPSVNEQFF.

V and J are TRBV5-8 and TRBJ2-7, with D possibly TRBD1 on 6 matching bases. The V gene lost 2 bases and the J gene lost 3 bases, with 9 bases spanning the gap. Germline CDR1 reads SGHTS; CDR2 reads YDEGEE. The CDR3 sequence is 13 residues long. Written as DNA, the CDR3 is TGTGCCAGCAGCTTTGAGGACAGCTACGAGCAGTACTTC. It codes for CASSFEDSYEQYF. Full variable domain (missing parts from reference TRBV5-8 and TRBJ2-7): EAGVTQSPTHLIKTRGQQATLRCSPISGHTSVYWYQQALGLGLQFLLWYDEGEERNRGNFPPRFSGRQFPNYSSELNVNALELEDSALYLCASSFEDSYEQYFGPGTRLTVT.